This entry is about one TCR beta chain. Sequencing was performed with immunoSEQ multiplex PCR; in TCRdb, only in-frame clones are kept and a portion is missing. The sample includes some 300,000 clones, around 84% of them seen just once. The sample's treatment: around 19 received Ad26.COV2.S at low or high dose, single or two shots; about 5 received placebo; per-sample allocation not given. Each sample was drawn 63 days after the first injection (of vaccine or placebo). The V and J ends lost 2 bases and 4 bases, in that order; junction bases with no gene match: 4. Germline lookup yields CDR1 SGHTA and CDR2 FQGNSA. CDR3 length: 16 residues. The source of the sample is a study of Ad26.COV2.S vaccination and SARS-CoV-2 variants.

Sequencing used peripheral blood, obtained in a trial of Ad26.COV2.S vaccine versus placebo. The rearrangement joins TRBV7-2 to TRBJ2-3, with 12 bases identical to TRBD2. The source is a person aged 18-65 years who received the Ad26.COV2.S COVID-19 vaccine or a placebo. CDR3 bases: TGTGCCAGCAGCTTACTAGCGGGGGGGCGGGCAGATACGCAGTATTTT. The encoded protein is CASSLLAGGRADTQYF. Full variable domain (outside the CDR3, taken from reference TRBV7-2 and TRBJ2-3): GAGVSQSPSNKVTEKGKDVELRCDPISGHTALYWYRQSLGQGLEFLIYFQGNSAPDKSGLPSDRFSAERTGGSVSTLTIQRTQQEDSAVYLCASSLLAGGRADTQYFGPGTRLTVL.